This note documents a single T cell receptor (beta chain) sequence. CDR3 length equals 13 residues. Between the trimmed V and J ends, which lost 5 bases and 8 bases, there was a span of 16 bases. The germline V gene encodes CDR1 SEHNR and CDR2 FQNEAQ (reference sequence). This entry comes from a study of blood T cell repertoires in COVID-19. The wider study: Samples came from the United States, Italy and Spain, spanning acute and convalescent COVID-19. The analysed material was cDNA or gDNA that came from T cells, B-cell-depleted T cells, or PBMCs.

The authors' processing: Reference gene primer amplification yielded estimated nucleated cell counts. Measured with immunoSEQ multiplex PCR; TCRdb has only the in-frame clones, and not every one. Clone size and the V and J calls come from that table; the DNA yielded D and trimming. The table includes roughly 110,000 clones, around 89% detected once. The V call is TRBV7-9, the J call TRBJ2-7; possible D gene TRBD1, 6 bases. The clonotype comes from a human donor with acute or convalescent COVID-19. The donor label of this sample is uncertain. Sequencing was done on a sample of peripheral blood. In DNA form, the CDR3 reads TGTGCCAGCAGCCCCATGATGGGGGACAAGCAGTACTTC. Protein sequence: CASSPMMGDKQYF.